This TCR beta chain was identified during a study of cytomegalovirus exposure and HLA in healthy donors. Comments on this clone: Its antigen is undetermined.

Primers for the PCR totalled 60 Vbeta and 13 Jbeta. In the study's own analysis: The authors later counted 65 million to 80 million unique TCR beta chains, some 10 million of them shared. TCRdb's copy holds only in-frame clones and misses some; the assay was immunoSEQ multiplex PCR. V and J calls and clone size are those listed in that table; D and trimming were worked out from the DNA. Of approximately 150,000 clones in the sample, about 70% were seen once. V was pared by 0 bases and J by 2 bases, with 11 bases between. This CDR3 is 16 amino acids long. Germline V gene sequence: CDR1 LGHNA, CDR2 YNFKEQ. Broader study findings: No immune exposure information besides CMV serostatus was available. Both high specificity and high sensitivity reportedly marked the classifier's diagnosis of cytomegalovirus status.

At the time of sampling, donors were nominally healthy, though unrecorded immune exposures were likely. The chain recombines TRBV4-2 with TRBJ2-1, with a possible D match to TRBD2 (7 bases). The TCR comes from a woman aged 40 to 49 in good health and CMV-seropositive. Sequences were obtained from PBMCs. CDR3 sequence reads: CASSQDGGGAYNEQFF. The CDR3 DNA reads TGTGCCAGCAGCCAAGATGGAGGGGGGGCCTACAATGAGCAGTTCTTC.